This T cell receptor (beta chain) emerged from a study of T cells in localized non-small cell lung cancer. Only a few counts were recorded for this clone. Clones were sequenced by immunoSEQ multiplex PCR, and TCRdb holds only the in-frame ones, with some missing. The data contain about 11,000 clones, around 47% of them singletons. V lost 4 bases, J lost 5 bases, and 9 bases stayed unmatched. The CDR3 runs 15 residues. The germline gives CDR1 SGDLS, CDR2 YYNGEE. This receptor was identified in a woman between 40 and 69 years old with stage II squamous cell lung carcinoma. The rearrangement joins TRBV9 to TRBJ1-3; 7 bases fit TRBD1. The starting material was lymph node tissue, obtained before any cancer treatment. CDR3 sequence: CASSPGGGGRNTIYF. CDR3 coding DNA: TGTGCCAGCAGCCCCGGGGGAGGGGGCCGAAACACCATATATTTT.